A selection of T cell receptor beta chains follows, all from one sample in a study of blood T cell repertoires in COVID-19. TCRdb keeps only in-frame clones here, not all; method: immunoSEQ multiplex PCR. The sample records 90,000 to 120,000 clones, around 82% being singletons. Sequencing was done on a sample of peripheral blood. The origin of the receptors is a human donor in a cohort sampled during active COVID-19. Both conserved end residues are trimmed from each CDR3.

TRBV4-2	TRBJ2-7	ASSQDWSGSYEQY
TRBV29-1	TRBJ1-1	SVEARGWTEAF
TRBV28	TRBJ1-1	ASSLLYAEAF
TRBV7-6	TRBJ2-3	ASSLEGTSVSTDTQY
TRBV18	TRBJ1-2	ASSPPVSYGYT
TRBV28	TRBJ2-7	ASRQLEPYEQY
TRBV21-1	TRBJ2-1	ARTTGDSYNEQF
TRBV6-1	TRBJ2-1	ASSEASGASNEQF
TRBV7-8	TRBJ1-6	ASSVEAGQGNSPLH
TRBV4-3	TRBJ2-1	ASSQDRTYSSYNEQF
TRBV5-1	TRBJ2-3	ASSRDRVIADTQY
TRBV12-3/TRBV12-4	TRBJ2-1	ASRADTYNEQF
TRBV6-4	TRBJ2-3	ASSETGGALRTQY
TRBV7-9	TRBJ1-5	ASSLRDNNQPQH
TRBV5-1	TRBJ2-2	ASSPGTGGNTGELF
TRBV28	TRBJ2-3	ASSPGTQLTDTQY
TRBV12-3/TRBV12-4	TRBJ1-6	ASSVDILLH
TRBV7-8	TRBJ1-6	ASSPYRIILGTGDNSPLH
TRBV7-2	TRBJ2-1	ASSLAGLSSHEQF
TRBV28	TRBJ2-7	ASRMGGELNYEQY
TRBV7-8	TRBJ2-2	ASSAAGGADTGELF
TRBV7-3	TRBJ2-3	ASSLSPSTSTDTQY
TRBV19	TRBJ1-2	ASSSSGQGRYGYT
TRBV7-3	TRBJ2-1	ASSSRPGRSEQF
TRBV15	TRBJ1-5	ATSSPTDQPQH
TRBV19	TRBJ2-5	ASSSTGTGYRQTQY
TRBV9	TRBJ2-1	ASSVEGASVEQF
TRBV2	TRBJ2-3	ASKGGGLAGESDTQY
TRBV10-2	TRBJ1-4	ASRLSEGNEKLF
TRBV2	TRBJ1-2	ASSEETGSYGYT
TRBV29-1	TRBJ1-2	SVETGPTYGYT
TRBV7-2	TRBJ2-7	ASSLEAFYEQY
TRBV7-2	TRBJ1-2	ASSLDRPPRYGYT
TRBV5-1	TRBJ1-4	ASSLQATNEKLF
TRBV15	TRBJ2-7	ATSRDGLAGEQY
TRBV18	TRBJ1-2	ASSPGYPGGNYGYT
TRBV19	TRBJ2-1	ASSIFSGVDNEQF
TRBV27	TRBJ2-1	ASSLGRGFSYNEQF
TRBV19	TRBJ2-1	ASSSQPGQGSEQF
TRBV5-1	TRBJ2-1	ASSPWDSLLEQF
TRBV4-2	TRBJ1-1	ASSHADRDGTEAF
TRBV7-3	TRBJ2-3	ASSLSHLTSGFDTQY